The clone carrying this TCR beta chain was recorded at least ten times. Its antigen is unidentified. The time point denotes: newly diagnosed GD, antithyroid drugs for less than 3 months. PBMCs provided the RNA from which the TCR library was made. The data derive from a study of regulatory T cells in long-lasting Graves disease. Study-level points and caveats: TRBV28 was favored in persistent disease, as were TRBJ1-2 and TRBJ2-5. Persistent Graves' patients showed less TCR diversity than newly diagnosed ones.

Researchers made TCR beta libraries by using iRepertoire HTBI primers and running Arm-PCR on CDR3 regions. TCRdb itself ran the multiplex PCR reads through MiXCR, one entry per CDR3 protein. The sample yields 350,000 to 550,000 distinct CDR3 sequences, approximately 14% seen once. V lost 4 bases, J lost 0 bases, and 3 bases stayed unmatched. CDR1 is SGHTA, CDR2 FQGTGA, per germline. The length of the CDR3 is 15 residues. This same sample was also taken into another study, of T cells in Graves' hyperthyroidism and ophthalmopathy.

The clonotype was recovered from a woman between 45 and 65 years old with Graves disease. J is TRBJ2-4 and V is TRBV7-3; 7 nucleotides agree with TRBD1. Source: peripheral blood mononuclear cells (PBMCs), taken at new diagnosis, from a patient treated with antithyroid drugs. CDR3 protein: CASSYRGEAKNIQYF. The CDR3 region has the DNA TGTGCCAGCAGCTACAGGGGTGAAGCCAAAAACATTCAGTACTTC. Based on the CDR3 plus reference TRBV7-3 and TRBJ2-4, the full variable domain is GAGVSQTPSNKVTEKGKYVELRCDPISGHTALYWYRQSLGQGPEFLIYFQGTGAADDSGLPNDRFFAVRPEGSVSTLKIQRTERGDSAVYLCASSYRGEAKNIQYFGAGTRLSVL.